The 10 T cell receptor beta chains reported below all come from one sample, sequenced in a study of T cell responses to AZD1222 COVID-19 vaccine. Here immunoSEQ multiplex PCR was the method, and the copy in TCRdb shows in-frame clones only, minus some. The table includes about 67,000 clones, 83% detected once. This material consisted of peripheral blood, taken 28 days after the second AZD1222 dose. The receptors shown here come from an adult who received the AZD1222 COVID-19 vaccine.

The chain recombines TRBV29-1 with TRBJ1-1; D possibly corresponds to TRBD1 (5 bases). The ends were cut back, 2 bases at V and 4 bases at J, with 11 bases in the middle. CDR1 SQVTM and CDR2 ANQGSEA come from the germline V gene. There are 13 residues in the CDR3. CDR3 bases: TGCAGCGTTGAAAGGAGGGGCTTCACTGAAGCTTTCTTT. Translation gives CSVERRGFTEAFF.

This clone was observed once. The genes are TRBV6-2 or TRBV6-3 and TRBJ1-1; 7 bases match TRBD1. CDR3 size: 15 residues. V dropped 4 bases and J dropped 1; count of bases not matched to a gene: 6. Germline V gene sequence: CDR1 MNHEY, CDR2 SVGEGT. As DNA, the CDR3 is TGTGCCAGCAGTTTTGAGTGGGACAGGAACACTGAAGCTTTCTTT. This encodes CASSFEWDRNTEAFF.

This clone was detected a few times. The rearrangement joins TRBV5-8 to TRBJ1-5; TRBD1 aligns across 8 bases. V lost 4 bases and J lost 10; bases outside the gene matches: 10. This CDR3 is 14 amino acids long. The germline CDR1 and CDR2 sequences are SGHTS and YDEGEE. CDR3 in amino acids: CASSLGQGLSPQHF. The CDR3 DNA is TGTGCCAGCAGCCTCGGACAGGGTTTAAGTCCCCAGCATTTT.

The chain couples TRBV7-9 to TRBJ2-3; TRBD1 aligns across 8 bases. Germline V gene data show CDR1 as SEHNR and CDR2 as FQNEAQ (reference sequence). The CDR3 spans 16 residues. V trimming: 5 bases; J trimming: 3 bases; junction bases outside the gene matches: 10. CDR3 nucleotides: TGTGCCAGCAGCAACCTGGACAGGGCCGGGACAGATACGCAGTATTTT. Protein: CASSNLDRAGTDTQYF.

This sequence joins TRBV19 and TRBJ1-1, with D uncertain. Germline V gives CDR1 LNHDA, CDR2 SQIVND (reference sequence). This CDR3 has 12 residues. V gave up 5 bases and J gave up 11 bases, with 15 bases separating them. The chain's CDR3 is CASSLRTLGAFF. The CDR3 DNA follows: TGTGCCAGTAGTTTGCGGACCCTTGGTGCTTTCTTT.

V and J are TRBV29-1 and TRBJ1-1, with 9 bases that match TRBD1. Losses at the gene ends were 7 bases for V and 5 bases for J; bases not matched to a gene: 5. The CDR3 is 12 amino acids. Germline V lookup: CDR1 SQVTM, CDR2 ANQGSEA. This CDR3 reads CSAGTGRTEAFF. CDR3 nucleotide sequence: TGCAGCGCAGGGACAGGGAGAACTGAAGCTTTCTTT.

This rearrangement joins TRBV19 to TRBJ1-2, with TRBD1 as a possible D gene (5 bases). Per the germline V gene, CDR1 is LNHDA and CDR2 is SQIVND (reference sequence). Trimming left V 4 bases short and J 2 bases short, with 11 bases between. The CDR3 is 14 residues long. This chain's CDR3 is CASSTSQENYGYTF. The CDR3 coding sequence is TGTGCCAGTAGTACCTCACAGGAGAACTATGGCTACACCTTC.

The chain has TRBV18 and TRBJ1-1; tentative D call: TRBD1 (5 bases). Trimming removed 3 bases from V and 4 bases from J, with 18 bases in between. The CDR3 loop spans 16 amino acids. Germline V gene lookup returns CDR1 KGHSH and CDR2 LQKENI. The CDR3 sequence is CASSPVSGPGTTEAFF. CDR3 bases: TGTGCCAGCTCACCTGTTTCTGGGCCAGGGACCACTGAAGCTTTCTTT.

The J gene is TRBJ1-6, the V gene TRBV11-2, with D maybe TRBD1 (6 bases). V dropped 0 bases and J dropped 14 bases, with 14 bases sitting between them. The CDR3 length is 14 residues. Germline CDR1 reads SGHAT; CDR2 reads FQNNGV. The CDR3 region has the DNA TGTGCCAGCAGCTTAGATGGGGGCCTGAACGCCCTCCACTTT. This encodes CASSLDGGLNALHF.

V gene TRBV10-3 combines with J gene TRBJ1-3; D is unresolved. The CDR3 sequence is 13 residues long. From germline, CDR1 is ENHRY and CDR2 SYGVKD. V was clipped by 2 bases and J by 3 bases, with 5 bases between them. The CDR3 is CAISEGRGNTIYF. In DNA form, the CDR3 reads TGTGCCATCAGTGAGGGACGTGGAAACACCATATATTTT.